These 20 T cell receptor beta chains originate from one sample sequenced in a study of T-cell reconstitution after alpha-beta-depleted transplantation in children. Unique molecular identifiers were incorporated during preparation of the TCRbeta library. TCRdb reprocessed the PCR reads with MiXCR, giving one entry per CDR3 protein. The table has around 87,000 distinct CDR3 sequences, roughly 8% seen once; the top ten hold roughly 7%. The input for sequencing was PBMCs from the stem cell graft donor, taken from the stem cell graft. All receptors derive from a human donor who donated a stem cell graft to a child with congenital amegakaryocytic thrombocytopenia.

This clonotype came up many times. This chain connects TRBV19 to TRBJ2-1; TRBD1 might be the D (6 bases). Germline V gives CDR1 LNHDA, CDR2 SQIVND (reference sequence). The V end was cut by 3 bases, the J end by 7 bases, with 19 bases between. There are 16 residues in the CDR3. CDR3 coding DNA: TGTGCCAGTAGTATGACATCCGGGACACCGACGAATGAGCAGTTCTTC. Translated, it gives CASSMTSGTPTNEQFF.

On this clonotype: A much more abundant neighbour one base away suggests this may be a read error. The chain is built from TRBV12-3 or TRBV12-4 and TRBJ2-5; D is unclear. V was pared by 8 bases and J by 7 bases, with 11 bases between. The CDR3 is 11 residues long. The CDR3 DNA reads TGTGCCAGCGGGTCATTCGGGACCCAGTACTTC. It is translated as CASGSFGTQYF.

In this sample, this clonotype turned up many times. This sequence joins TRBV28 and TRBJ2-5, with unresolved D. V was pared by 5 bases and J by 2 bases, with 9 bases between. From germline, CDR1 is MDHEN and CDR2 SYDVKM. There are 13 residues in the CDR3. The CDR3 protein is CASSLAVQETQYF. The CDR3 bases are TGTGCCAGCAGTCTGGCAGTTCAAGAGACCCAGTACTTC. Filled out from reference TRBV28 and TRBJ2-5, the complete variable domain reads DVKVTQSSRYLVKRTGEKVFLECVQDMDHENMFWYRQDPGLGLRLIYFSYDVKMKEKGDIPEGYSVSREKKERFSLILESASTNQTSMYLCASSLAVQETQYFGPGTRLLVL.

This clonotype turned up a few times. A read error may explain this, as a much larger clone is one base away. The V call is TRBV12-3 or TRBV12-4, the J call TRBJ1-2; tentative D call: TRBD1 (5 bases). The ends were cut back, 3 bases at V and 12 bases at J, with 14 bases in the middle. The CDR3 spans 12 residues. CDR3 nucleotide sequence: TGTGCCAGCAGTTTTGTTGGGGTACAGGACACCTTC. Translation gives CASSFVGVQDTF.

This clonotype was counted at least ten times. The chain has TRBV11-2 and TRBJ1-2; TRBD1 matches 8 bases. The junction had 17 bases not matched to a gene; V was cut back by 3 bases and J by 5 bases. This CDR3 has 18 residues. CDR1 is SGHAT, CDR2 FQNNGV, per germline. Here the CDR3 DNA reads TGTGCCAGCAGCTTTCCCCAAAGAATGGACAGGGAGATGTATGGCTACACCTTC. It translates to CASSFPQRMDREMYGYTF.

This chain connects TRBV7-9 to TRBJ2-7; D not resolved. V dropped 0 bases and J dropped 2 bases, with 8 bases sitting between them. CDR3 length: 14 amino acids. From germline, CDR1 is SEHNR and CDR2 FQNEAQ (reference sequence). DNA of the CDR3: TGTGCCAGCAGCTTAGCAGGCACGGCCTACGAGCAGTACTTC. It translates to CASSLAGTAYEQYF.

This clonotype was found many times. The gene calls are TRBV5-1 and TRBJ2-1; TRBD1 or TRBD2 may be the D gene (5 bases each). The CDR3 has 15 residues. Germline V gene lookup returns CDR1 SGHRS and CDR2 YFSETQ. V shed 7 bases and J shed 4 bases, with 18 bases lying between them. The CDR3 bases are TGCGCCAGCCGCAATAGAGAGGGGCGATACAATGAGCAGTTCTTC. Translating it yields CASRNREGRYNEQFF.

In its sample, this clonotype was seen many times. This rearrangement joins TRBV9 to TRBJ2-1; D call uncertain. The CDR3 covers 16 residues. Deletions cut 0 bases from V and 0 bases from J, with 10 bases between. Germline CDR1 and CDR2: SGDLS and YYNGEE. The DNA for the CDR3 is TGTGCCAGCAGCGTAGGCCCCCCGGCCTCCTACAATGAGCAGTTCTTC. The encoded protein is CASSVGPPASYNEQFF.

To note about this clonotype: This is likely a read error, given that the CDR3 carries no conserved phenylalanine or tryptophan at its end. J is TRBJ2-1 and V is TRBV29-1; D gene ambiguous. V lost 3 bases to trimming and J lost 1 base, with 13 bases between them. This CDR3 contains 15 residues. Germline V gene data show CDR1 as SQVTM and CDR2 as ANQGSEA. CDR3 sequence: CSVDIGRWSYNEQFL. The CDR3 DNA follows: TGCAGCGTTGATATAGGAAGGTGGTCCTACAATGAGCAGTTCTTG.

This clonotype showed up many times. CDR3 DNA: TGCAGCGTGACGGGACAGGGATACAGCACAGATACGCAGTATTTT. This sequence encodes CSVTGQGYSTDTQYF. The rearrangement joins TRBV29-1 to TRBJ2-3; TRBD1 matches 9 bases. Germline V lookup: CDR1 SQVTM, CDR2 ANQGSEA. The CDR3 is 15 amino acids. J lost 0 bases, V lost 6 bases, and 7 bases had no gene match.

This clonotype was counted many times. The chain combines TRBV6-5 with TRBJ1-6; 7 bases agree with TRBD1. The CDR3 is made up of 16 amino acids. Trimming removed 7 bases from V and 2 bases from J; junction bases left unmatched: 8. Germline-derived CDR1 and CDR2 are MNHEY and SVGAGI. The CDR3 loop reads CASTPGQQTYNSPLHF. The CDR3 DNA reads TGTGCCAGCACCCCGGGACAGCAGACCTATAATTCACCCCTCCACTTT.

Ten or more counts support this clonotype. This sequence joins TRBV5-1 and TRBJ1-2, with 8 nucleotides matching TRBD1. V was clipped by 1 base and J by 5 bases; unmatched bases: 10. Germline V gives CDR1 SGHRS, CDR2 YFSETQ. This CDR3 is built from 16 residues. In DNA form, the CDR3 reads TGCGCCAGCAGCTTGTTGGGGACAGGCGGTCCGTATGGCTACACCTTC. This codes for CASSLLGTGGPYGYTF.

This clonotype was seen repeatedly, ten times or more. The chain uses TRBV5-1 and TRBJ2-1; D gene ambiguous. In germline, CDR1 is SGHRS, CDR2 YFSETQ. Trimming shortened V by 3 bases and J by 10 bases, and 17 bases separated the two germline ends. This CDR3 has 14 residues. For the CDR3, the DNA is TGCGCCAGCAGCTCGGCCATGGGGTCCGGGGAGCAGTTCTTC. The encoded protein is CASSSAMGSGEQFF.

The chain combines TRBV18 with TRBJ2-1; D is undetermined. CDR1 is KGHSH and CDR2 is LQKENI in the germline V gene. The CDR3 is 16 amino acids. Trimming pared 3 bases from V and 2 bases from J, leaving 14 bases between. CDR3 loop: CASSPFARSAYNEQFF. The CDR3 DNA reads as TGTGCCAGCTCACCCTTCGCGAGGTCAGCCTACAATGAGCAGTTCTTC.

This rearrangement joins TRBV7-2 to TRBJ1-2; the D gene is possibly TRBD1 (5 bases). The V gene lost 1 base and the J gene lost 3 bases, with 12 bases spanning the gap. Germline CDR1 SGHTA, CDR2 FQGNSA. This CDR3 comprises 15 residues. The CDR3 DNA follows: TGTGCCAGCAGCTTAGTAGGGGCCGGGGACTATGGCTACACCTTC. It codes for CASSLVGAGDYGYTF.

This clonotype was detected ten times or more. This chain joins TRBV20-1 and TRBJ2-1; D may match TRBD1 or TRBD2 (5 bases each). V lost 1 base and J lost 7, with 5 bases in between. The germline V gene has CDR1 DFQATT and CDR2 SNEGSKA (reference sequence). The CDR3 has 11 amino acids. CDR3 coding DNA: TGCAGTGCTAGAGGGGGGAATGAGCAGTTCTTC. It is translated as CSARGGNEQFF.

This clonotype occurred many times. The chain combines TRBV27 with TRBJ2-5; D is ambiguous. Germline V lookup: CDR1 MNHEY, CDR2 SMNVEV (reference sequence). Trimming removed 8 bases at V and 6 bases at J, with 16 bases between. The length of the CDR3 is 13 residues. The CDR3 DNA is TGTGCCAGCCCCCACCCCTCGGATCAGACCCAGTACTTC. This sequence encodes CASPHPSDQTQYF.

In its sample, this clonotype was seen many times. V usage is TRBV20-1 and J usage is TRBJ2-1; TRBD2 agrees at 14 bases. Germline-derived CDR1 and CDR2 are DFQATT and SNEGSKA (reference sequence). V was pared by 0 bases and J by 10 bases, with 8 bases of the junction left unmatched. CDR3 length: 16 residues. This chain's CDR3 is CSARDGGLAGVGEQFF. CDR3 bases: TGCAGTGCTAGAGATGGGGGACTAGCGGGAGTCGGCGAGCAGTTCTTC.

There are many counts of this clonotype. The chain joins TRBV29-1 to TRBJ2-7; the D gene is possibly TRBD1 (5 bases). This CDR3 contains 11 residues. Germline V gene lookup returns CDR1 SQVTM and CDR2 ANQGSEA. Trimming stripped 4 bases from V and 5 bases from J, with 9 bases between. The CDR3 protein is CSVAQGHEQYF. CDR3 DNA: TGCAGCGTTGCCCAGGGCCACGAGCAGTACTTC.

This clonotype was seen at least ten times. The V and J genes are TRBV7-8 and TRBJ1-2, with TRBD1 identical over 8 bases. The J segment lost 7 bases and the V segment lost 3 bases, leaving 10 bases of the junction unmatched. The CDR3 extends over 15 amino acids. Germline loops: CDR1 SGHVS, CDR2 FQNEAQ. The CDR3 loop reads CASSFKTGEIAGYTF. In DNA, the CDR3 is TGTGCCAGCAGCTTCAAGACAGGGGAGATTGCTGGCTACACCTTC.